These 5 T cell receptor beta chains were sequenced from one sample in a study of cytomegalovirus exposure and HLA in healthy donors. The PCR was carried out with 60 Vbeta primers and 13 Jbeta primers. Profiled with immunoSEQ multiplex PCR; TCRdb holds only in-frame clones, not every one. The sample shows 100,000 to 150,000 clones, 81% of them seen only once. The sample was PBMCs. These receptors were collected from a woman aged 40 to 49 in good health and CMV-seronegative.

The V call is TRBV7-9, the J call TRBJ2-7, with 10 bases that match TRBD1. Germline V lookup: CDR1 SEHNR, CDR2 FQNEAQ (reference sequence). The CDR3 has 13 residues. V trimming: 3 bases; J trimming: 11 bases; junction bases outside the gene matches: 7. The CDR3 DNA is TGTGCCAGCAGCTTCCCGGGACAGGGGCAGGAGTACTTC. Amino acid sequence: CASSFPGQGQEYF.

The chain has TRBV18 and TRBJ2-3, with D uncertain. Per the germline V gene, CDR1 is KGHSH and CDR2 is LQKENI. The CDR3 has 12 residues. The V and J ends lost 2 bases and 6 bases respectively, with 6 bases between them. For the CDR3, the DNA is TGTGCCAGCTCACCATGGCAGGATACGCAGTATTTT. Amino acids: CASSPWQDTQYF.

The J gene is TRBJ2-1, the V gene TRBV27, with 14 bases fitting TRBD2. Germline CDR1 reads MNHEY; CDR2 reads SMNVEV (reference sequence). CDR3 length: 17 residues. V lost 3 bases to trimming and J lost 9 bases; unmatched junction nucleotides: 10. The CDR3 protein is CASSFLAGTSGSTEQFF. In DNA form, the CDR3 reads TGTGCCAGCAGTTTCTTAGCCGGGACTAGCGGGAGTACTGAGCAGTTCTTC.

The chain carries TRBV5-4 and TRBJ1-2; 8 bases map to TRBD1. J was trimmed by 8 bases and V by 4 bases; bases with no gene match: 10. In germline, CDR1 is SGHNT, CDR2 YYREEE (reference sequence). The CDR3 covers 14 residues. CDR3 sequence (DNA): TGTGCCAGCAGCCTCGGGGGACAGGCGGGCGGCTACACCTTC. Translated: CASSLGGQAGGYTF.

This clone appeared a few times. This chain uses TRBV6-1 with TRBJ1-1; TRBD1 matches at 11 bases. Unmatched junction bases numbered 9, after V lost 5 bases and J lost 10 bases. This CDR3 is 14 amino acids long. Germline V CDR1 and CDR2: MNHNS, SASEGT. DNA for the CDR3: TGTGCCAGCAGTTGGGAGGACAGGGGGCGTGCAGCTTTCTTT. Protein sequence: CASSWEDRGRAAFF.